Below, 18 T cell receptor beta chains from the same sample are listed, as sequenced in a study of Graves' ophthalmopathy and Graves' hyperthyroidism. Amplification of TCR beta CDR3 regions used RNA transcripts. RT-PCR was first run with HTBI primers, then multiplex PCR in a second round. TCRdb passed the multiplex PCR reads through MiXCR, listing each CDR3 protein once. The table has hundreds of thousands of distinct CDR3 sequences, 22% seen once. Sequenced material: peripheral blood. These receptor sequences come from a young woman with stable Graves' hyperthyroidism. Some clones in this sample may be carry-over from other donors' samples.

Many counts were recorded for this clonotype. The V call is TRBV6-1, the J call TRBJ1-2, with D possibly matching TRBD1 (6 bases). This CDR3 comprises 16 residues. V was cut by 7 bases and J by 8 bases, with 26 bases left in between. Germline V gene data show CDR1 as MNHNS and CDR2 as SASEGT. For the CDR3, the DNA is TGTGCCAGCAAGAGAGGGGTTGACCCATTAGGGGGGGGCTACACCTTC. It is translated as CASKRGVDPLGGGYTF.

The J gene is TRBJ2-7, the V gene TRBV7-3; possible D gene TRBD2, 5 bases. V lost 0 bases, J lost 5 bases, and 11 bases lay in between. Germline V gene lookup returns CDR1 SGHTA and CDR2 FQGTGA. CDR3 length: 14 amino acids. CDR3 region: CASSLTGIGNEQYF. In nucleotides, the CDR3 is TGTGCCAGCAGCTTAACCGGGATTGGGAACGAGCAGTACTTC.

V usage is TRBV6-1 and J usage is TRBJ2-7; D is undetermined. The CDR3 is made up of 12 amino acids. The germline V gene encodes CDR1 MNHNS and CDR2 SASEGT. V was clipped by 8 bases and J by 3 bases, with 11 bases between them. The CDR3 DNA follows: TGTGCCAGCTCTATAAATTTCTACGAGCAGTACTTC. Translating it yields CASSINFYEQYF.

This clonotype was counted many times. The chain is built from TRBV28 and TRBJ1-5; a possible D gene is TRBD1 (6 bases). Trimming cost V 5 bases and J 0 bases, with 11 bases left between them. The CDR3 length is 15 residues. CDR1 and CDR2 (germline): MDHEN, SYDVKM. Here the CDR3 DNA reads TGTGCCAGCAGTGGCGGGGACATTAGCAATCAGCCCCAGCATTTT. Its translation: CASSGGDISNQPQHF. The variable domain in full, completed from reference TRBV28 and TRBJ1-5, reads DVKVTQSSRYLVKRTGEKVFLECVQDMDHENMFWYRQDPGLGLRLIYFSYDVKMKEKGDIPEGYSVSREKKERFSLILESASTNQTSMYLCASSGGDISNQPQHFGDGTRLSIL.

This clonotype has a count of ten or more. This chain connects TRBV28 to TRBJ1-2; 8 nucleotides agree with TRBD1. V gave up 5 bases and J gave up 4 bases; unmatched junction bases: 3. Germline V CDR1 and CDR2: MDHEN, SYDVKM. This CDR3 contains 13 residues. This CDR3 is CASSNRGSYGYTF. The DNA for the CDR3 is TGTGCCAGCAGTAACAGGGGGAGCTATGGCTACACCTTC.

The rearrangement links TRBV19 to TRBJ1-5; D perhaps matches TRBD1 (6 bases). Germline-derived CDR1 and CDR2 are LNHDA and SQIVND (reference sequence). The CDR3 has 15 residues. V was pared by 3 bases and J by 4 bases, with 13 bases between. The CDR3 DNA sequence: TGTGCCAGTAGTATCGGGGACATGCTAAATCAGCCCCAGCATTTT. Its protein product is CASSIGDMLNQPQHF.

This clonotype was seen many times. The chain's CDR3 is CASGLTVSHYGYTF. DNA for the CDR3: TGTGCTAGTGGTTTGACAGTATCCCACTATGGCTACACCTTC. This chain joins TRBV12-5 and TRBJ1-2; D is ambiguous. This CDR3 comprises 14 residues. With 2 bases removed from V and 3 bases from J, the gap between germline ends came to 10 bases. Germline CDR1 LGHNT, CDR2 FRNRAP.

This clonotype was observed a handful of times. Because the CDR3 is missing its conserved closing phenylalanine or tryptophan, this is likely a read error. V and J are TRBV6-2 or TRBV6-3 and TRBJ1-1, with D hard to call. V was cut by 10 bases and J by 0 bases, with 9 bases left in between. The CDR3 runs 12 residues. Germline values: CDR1 MNHEY, CDR2 SVGEGT. CDR3 residues: CATRDLNTEAFL. CDR3 DNA sequence: TGTGCCACCAGAGACCTGAACACTGAAGCTTTCCTT.

The V and J genes are TRBV18 and TRBJ1-1; D gene uncertain. V was shortened by 0 bases and J by 1 base, with 9 bases between the two germline ends. Germline loops: CDR1 KGHSH, CDR2 LQKENI. The length of the CDR3 is 15 residues. CDR3: CASSPPDGQNTEAFF. DNA of the CDR3: TGTGCCAGCTCACCACCGGACGGGCAGAACACTGAAGCTTTCTTT.

A few counts support this clonotype. The CDR3 here is CASMTVTGYTF. As DNA, the CDR3 is TGTGCCAGCATGACAGTCACTGGCTACACCTTC. This chain links TRBV12-3 or TRBV12-4 with TRBJ1-2; possible D gene TRBD1, 5 bases. V was trimmed by 7 bases and J by 7 bases, leaving 10 bases between them. This CDR3 has 11 residues.

The gene calls are TRBV5-1 and TRBJ2-7; D not certain. There are 16 residues in the CDR3. The V and J ends lost 1 base and 3 bases respectively, with 17 bases between them. Germline V lookup: CDR1 SGHRS, CDR2 YFSETQ. CDR3 sequence (DNA): TGCGCCAGCAGCTTGTTCTTTCCCCGAAGAAACTACGAGCAGTACTTC. This encodes CASSLFFPRRNYEQYF.

J is TRBJ1-5 and V is TRBV5-1; 8 bases are shared with TRBD1. Trimming cost V 5 bases and J 7 bases; bases outside gene matches: 5. Germline CDR1 SGHRS, CDR2 YFSETQ. CDR3 size: 13 residues. The CDR3 coding sequence is TGCGCCAGCAGACCAGACAGGGGCCAGCCCCAGCATTTT. The encoded protein is CASRPDRGQPQHF. Using reference TRBV5-1 and TRBJ1-5 for the parts outside the CDR3, the full variable domain is KAGVTQTPRYLIKTRGQQVTLSCSPISGHRSVSWYQQTPGQGLQFLFEYFSETQRNKGNFPGRFSGRQFSNSRSEMNVSTLELGDSALYLCASRPDRGQPQHFGDGTRLSIL.

This clonotype was recorded once. The chain carries TRBV12-3 or TRBV12-4 and TRBJ1-2; 8 nucleotides align to TRBD1. This CDR3 contains 15 residues. J was trimmed by 7 bases and V by 7 bases; bases with no gene match: 14. CDR3: CASTLPPVQGGGYTF. CDR3 in DNA: TGTGCCAGCACCCTCCCCCCTGTACAGGGGGGTGGCTACACCTTC.

This chain joins TRBV10-3 and TRBJ2-7, with D perhaps given as TRBD1 or TRBD2 (5 bases each). The V and J ends lost 4 bases and 4 bases respectively, with 11 bases between them. This CDR3 is built from 13 residues. Germline loops: CDR1 ENHRY, CDR2 SYGVKD. Here the CDR3 reads CAISGDRPYEQYF. DNA of the CDR3: TGTGCCATCAGTGGGGACCGCCCGTACGAGCAGTACTTC.

This clonotype appeared many times. The gene calls are TRBV6-4 and TRBJ2-6; 9 bases agree with TRBD1. This CDR3 contains 17 residues. V dropped 8 bases and J dropped 3; count of bases not matched to a gene: 11. CDR1 and CDR2 (germline): MRHNA, SNTAGT. This CDR3 reads CASLPGQGRSGANVLTF. The CDR3, as DNA: TGTGCCAGCCTACCGGGACAGGGTAGGAGTGGGGCCAACGTCCTGACTTTC.

The chain combines TRBV4-1 with TRBJ2-5; 8 bases line up with TRBD2. V lost 1 base and J lost 5; bases outside the gene matches: 9. The CDR3 totals 16 residues. Germline V lookup: CDR1 MGHRA, CDR2 YSYEKL. CDR3 DNA sequence: TGCGCCAGCAGCCAAGGGGATAGCGGGGAGTGGGAGACCCAGTACTTC. This translates into CASSQGDSGEWETQYF.

The V gene is TRBV24-1, the J gene TRBJ2-2; the match to TRBD2 covers 11 bases. The CDR3 length is 16 residues. Germline values: CDR1 KGHDR, CDR2 SFDVKD. V trimming: 6 bases; J trimming: 7 bases; junction bases outside the gene matches: 9. The CDR3 protein is CATSPSGGRTVGELFF. CDR3 coding DNA: TGTGCCACCAGTCCTAGCGGGGGGCGAACCGTCGGGGAGCTGTTTTTT.

The chain is built from TRBV12-3 or TRBV12-4 and TRBJ1-1, with a tentative D call TRBD1 (5 bases). V gave up 3 bases and J gave up 6 bases, with 14 bases separating them. This CDR3 comprises 14 residues. CDR3 loop: CASSFVEGYAEAFF. DNA of the CDR3: TGTGCCAGCAGTTTTGTTGAGGGGTACGCTGAAGCTTTCTTT.